Shown below are 19 T cell receptor beta chains from a single sample sequenced in a study of identical twins. TCRdb recomputed calls from the 5' RACE reads with MiXCR, one row per CDR3 protein. The sample comprises approximately 210,000 distinct CDR3 sequences, approximately 9% of which are singletons, and about 5.5% rests with the top ten. Input material: memory (CD45RO+) T cells sorted from blood. Receptors originate from a woman aged 18-29 years in good health.

Written as DNA, the CDR3 is TGCAGCGTTGAGAGGGGACAGGGAACAGATACGCAGTATTTT. Translated, it gives CSVERGQGTDTQYF. The V and J genes are TRBV29-1 and TRBJ2-3; the match to TRBD1 covers 9 bases. CDR1 and CDR2 from the germline V gene are SQVTM and ANQGSEA. Trimming at V came to 3 bases and at J to 3 bases, leaving 4 bases not matched to a gene. The CDR3 has 14 amino acids.

CDR3 loop: CASSRNGEPGTQYF. The CDR3 nucleotides are TGTGCCAGCAGTCGGAATGGAGAACCGGGGACCCAGTACTTC. The chain is built from TRBV12-3 or TRBV12-4 and TRBJ2-5, with no clear D. V was trimmed by 5 bases and J by 7 bases, leaving 17 bases between them. The CDR3 spans 14 residues.

This chain connects TRBV20-1 to TRBJ2-1; the match to TRBD2 covers 12 bases. Germline lookup yields CDR1 DFQATT and CDR2 SNEGSKA (reference sequence). V dropped 5 bases and J dropped 10; count of bases not matched to a gene: 3. This CDR3 comprises 12 residues. The CDR3 here is CSAPGTSGEQFF. CDR3 in DNA: TGCAGTGCTCCCGGGACTAGCGGGGAGCAGTTCTTC.

This clonotype was counted between two and nine times. The gene calls are TRBV29-1 and TRBJ2-5, with 7 bases identical to TRBD2. The CDR3 is made up of 15 amino acids. Germline V CDR1 and CDR2: SQVTM, ANQGSEA. V was pared by 6 bases and J by 4 bases, with 14 bases of the junction left unmatched. CDR3 sequence reads: CSVQLLAGRGETQYF. CDR3 coding DNA: TGCAGCGTCCAACTTTTAGCGGGCCGCGGAGAGACCCAGTACTTC.

The chain is built from TRBV9 and TRBJ2-3; D could derive from TRBD1 or TRBD2 (5 bases each). Germline loops: CDR1 SGDLS, CDR2 YYNGEE. The length of the CDR3 is 14 residues. V was shortened by 3 bases and J by 2 bases, with 10 bases between the two germline ends. The CDR3, as DNA: TGTGCCAGCAGCGCCGGGGCCTACACAGATACGCAGTATTTT. Amino acids: CASSAGAYTDTQYF.

The chain links TRBV5-5 to TRBJ2-1; D may be TRBD1 (5 bases). Between the trimmed V and J ends, which lost 4 bases and 5 bases, there was a span of 10 bases. The CDR3 totals 13 residues. Germline V gene data show CDR1 as SGHKS and CDR2 as YYEKEE (reference sequence). The CDR3 DNA is TGTGCCAGCAGCGAGACGACAGACAATGAGCAGTTCTTC. This sequence encodes CASSETTDNEQFF.

This clonotype was picked up a small number of times. The V gene is TRBV6-2 or TRBV6-3, the J gene TRBJ2-7, with 7 positions matching TRBD2. This CDR3 has 13 residues. Germline CDR1 reads MNHEY; CDR2 reads SVGEGT. V lost 9 bases, J lost 0 bases, and 5 bases stayed unmatched. Here the CDR3 reads CASVAGYSYEQYF. CDR3 sequence (DNA): TGTGCCAGTGTAGCGGGTTACTCCTACGAGCAGTACTTC.

This clonotype was counted at least ten times. The chain carries TRBV19 and TRBJ1-1; perhaps TRBD1 as D (6 bases). CDR1 LNHDA and CDR2 SQIVND come from the germline V gene (reference sequence). CDR3 length: 14 amino acids. V lost 2 bases to trimming and J lost 4 bases, with 11 bases between them. The CDR3 protein is CASSISNRVTEAFF. In DNA, the CDR3 is TGTGCCAGTAGTATAAGCAACAGGGTCACTGAAGCTTTCTTT.

There are many counts of this clonotype. The genes are TRBV2 and TRBJ2-2; D unresolved. This CDR3 contains 16 residues. Germline V gene data show CDR1 as SNHLY and CDR2 as FYNNEI. V was pared by 3 bases and J by 3 bases, with 14 bases between. CDR3 nucleotide sequence: TGTGCCAGCAGTGATGGGGTGTTAACGGACACCGGGGAGCTGTTTTTT. Its translation is CASSDGVLTDTGELFF.

This clonotype occurred many times. J is TRBJ2-3 and V is TRBV12-3 or TRBV12-4; tentatively, D is TRBD1 (5 bases). The CDR3 is 16 residues long. Trimming removed 3 bases from V and 1 base from J, with 14 bases in between. CDR3 nucleotide sequence: TGTGCCAGCAGTTTTCGGTGGGGCGTGGGCACAGATACGCAGTATTTT. Translated: CASSFRWGVGTDTQYF.

The table lists this clonotype with a few counts. The chain uses TRBV20-1 and TRBJ2-2, with TRBD2 identical over 8 bases. The V gene end was trimmed by 3 bases and the J gene end by 5 bases; junction bases not matched to a gene: 8. CDR1 is DFQATT, CDR2 SNEGSKA, per germline (reference sequence). There are 15 residues in the CDR3. CDR3 sequence: CSASGGARGTGELFF. The CDR3 DNA sequence: TGCAGTGCTAGCGGGGGGGCGCGAGGGACCGGGGAGCTGTTTTTT.

This chain joins TRBV30 and TRBJ1-2; D gene ambiguous. The germline V gene encodes CDR1 GTSNPN and CDR2 SVGIG (reference sequence). V dropped 3 bases and J dropped 6 bases, with 23 bases sitting between them. The CDR3 is 16 residues long. CDR3 residues: CAWSGRGAASWNGYTF. Written as DNA, the CDR3 is TGTGCCTGGAGCGGGCGAGGAGCAGCTTCTTGGAATGGCTACACCTTC.

The rearrangement uses TRBV20-1 and TRBJ2-7; D possibly matches TRBD1 or TRBD2 (5 bases each). The CDR3 is 12 residues long. V was cut by 6 bases and J by 2 bases, with 11 bases left in between. Looked up from germline, CDR1 is DFQATT and CDR2 is SNEGSKA (reference sequence). CDR3 coding DNA: TGCAGTGCAAGGGACGGTCCCTACGAGCAGTACTTC. As protein: CSARDGPYEQYF.

The V call is TRBV7-6, the J call TRBJ2-1; 9 bases fit TRBD2. Germline V gene sequence: CDR1 SGHVS, CDR2 FNYEAQ. The CDR3 is 17 amino acids. V gave up 5 bases and J gave up 6 bases; unmatched junction bases: 14. CDR3 coding DNA: TGTGCCAGCAGCCGCCTTGTGACTAGCGGAAGGGGCAATGAGCAGTTCTTC. It specifies CASSRLVTSGRGNEQFF.

V gene TRBV4-2 combines with J gene TRBJ2-5; 14 bases map to TRBD2. V gave up 4 bases and J gave up 3 bases; unmatched junction bases: 7. The length of the CDR3 is 17 residues. Germline CDR1 is LGHNA and CDR2 is YNFKEQ. For the CDR3, the DNA is TGTGCCAGCAGCCCGCGGACTAGCGGGGGGAATGAAGAGACCCAGTACTTC. As protein: CASSPRTSGGNEETQYF.

There are a few counts of this clonotype. A much larger clone lies a single base off, so this may be a read error. The chain has TRBV20-1 and TRBJ2-7, with 9 bases matching TRBD2. Germline-derived CDR1 and CDR2 are DFQATT and SNEGSKA (reference sequence). The CDR3 runs to 14 residues. CDR3 DNA: TGCAGTGCGTCCCCAATGACTAGCGGAGGGGAGCGGTACTTC. Its translation is CSASPMTSGGERYF.

This clonotype was seen a few times. The chain links TRBV7-2 to TRBJ1-2; D is undetermined. The V and J ends lost 1 base and 7 bases respectively, with 10 bases between them. CDR3 length equals 13 residues. Per the germline V gene, CDR1 is SGHTA and CDR2 is FQGNSA. In DNA, the CDR3 is TGTGCCAGCAGCTTAGGCACTATCTCTGGCTACACCTTC. Translation: CASSLGTISGYTF.

This clonotype was picked up many times. CDR3 in DNA: TGTGCCAGCAGCTTAATCGGGGGGGACACTGAAGCTTTCTTT. Protein sequence: CASSLIGGDTEAFF. V usage is TRBV7-9 and J usage is TRBJ1-1; the D gene is possibly TRBD1 (5 bases). The CDR3 length is 14 residues. CDR1 and CDR2 from the germline V gene are SEHNR and FQNEAQ (reference sequence). Trimming left V 2 bases short and J 3 bases short, with 10 bases between.

The rearrangement links TRBV7-2 to TRBJ2-3, with 8 bases matching TRBD2. The CDR3 runs to 17 residues. The V and J ends lost 5 bases and 3 bases, in that order; junction bases with no gene match: 13. Germline CDR1 and CDR2: SGHTA and FQGNSA. CDR3 DNA: TGTGCCAGCAGCCCTAATTCTCCGGGACTAGAAACAGATACGCAGTATTTT. Residues: CASSPNSPGLETDTQYF.